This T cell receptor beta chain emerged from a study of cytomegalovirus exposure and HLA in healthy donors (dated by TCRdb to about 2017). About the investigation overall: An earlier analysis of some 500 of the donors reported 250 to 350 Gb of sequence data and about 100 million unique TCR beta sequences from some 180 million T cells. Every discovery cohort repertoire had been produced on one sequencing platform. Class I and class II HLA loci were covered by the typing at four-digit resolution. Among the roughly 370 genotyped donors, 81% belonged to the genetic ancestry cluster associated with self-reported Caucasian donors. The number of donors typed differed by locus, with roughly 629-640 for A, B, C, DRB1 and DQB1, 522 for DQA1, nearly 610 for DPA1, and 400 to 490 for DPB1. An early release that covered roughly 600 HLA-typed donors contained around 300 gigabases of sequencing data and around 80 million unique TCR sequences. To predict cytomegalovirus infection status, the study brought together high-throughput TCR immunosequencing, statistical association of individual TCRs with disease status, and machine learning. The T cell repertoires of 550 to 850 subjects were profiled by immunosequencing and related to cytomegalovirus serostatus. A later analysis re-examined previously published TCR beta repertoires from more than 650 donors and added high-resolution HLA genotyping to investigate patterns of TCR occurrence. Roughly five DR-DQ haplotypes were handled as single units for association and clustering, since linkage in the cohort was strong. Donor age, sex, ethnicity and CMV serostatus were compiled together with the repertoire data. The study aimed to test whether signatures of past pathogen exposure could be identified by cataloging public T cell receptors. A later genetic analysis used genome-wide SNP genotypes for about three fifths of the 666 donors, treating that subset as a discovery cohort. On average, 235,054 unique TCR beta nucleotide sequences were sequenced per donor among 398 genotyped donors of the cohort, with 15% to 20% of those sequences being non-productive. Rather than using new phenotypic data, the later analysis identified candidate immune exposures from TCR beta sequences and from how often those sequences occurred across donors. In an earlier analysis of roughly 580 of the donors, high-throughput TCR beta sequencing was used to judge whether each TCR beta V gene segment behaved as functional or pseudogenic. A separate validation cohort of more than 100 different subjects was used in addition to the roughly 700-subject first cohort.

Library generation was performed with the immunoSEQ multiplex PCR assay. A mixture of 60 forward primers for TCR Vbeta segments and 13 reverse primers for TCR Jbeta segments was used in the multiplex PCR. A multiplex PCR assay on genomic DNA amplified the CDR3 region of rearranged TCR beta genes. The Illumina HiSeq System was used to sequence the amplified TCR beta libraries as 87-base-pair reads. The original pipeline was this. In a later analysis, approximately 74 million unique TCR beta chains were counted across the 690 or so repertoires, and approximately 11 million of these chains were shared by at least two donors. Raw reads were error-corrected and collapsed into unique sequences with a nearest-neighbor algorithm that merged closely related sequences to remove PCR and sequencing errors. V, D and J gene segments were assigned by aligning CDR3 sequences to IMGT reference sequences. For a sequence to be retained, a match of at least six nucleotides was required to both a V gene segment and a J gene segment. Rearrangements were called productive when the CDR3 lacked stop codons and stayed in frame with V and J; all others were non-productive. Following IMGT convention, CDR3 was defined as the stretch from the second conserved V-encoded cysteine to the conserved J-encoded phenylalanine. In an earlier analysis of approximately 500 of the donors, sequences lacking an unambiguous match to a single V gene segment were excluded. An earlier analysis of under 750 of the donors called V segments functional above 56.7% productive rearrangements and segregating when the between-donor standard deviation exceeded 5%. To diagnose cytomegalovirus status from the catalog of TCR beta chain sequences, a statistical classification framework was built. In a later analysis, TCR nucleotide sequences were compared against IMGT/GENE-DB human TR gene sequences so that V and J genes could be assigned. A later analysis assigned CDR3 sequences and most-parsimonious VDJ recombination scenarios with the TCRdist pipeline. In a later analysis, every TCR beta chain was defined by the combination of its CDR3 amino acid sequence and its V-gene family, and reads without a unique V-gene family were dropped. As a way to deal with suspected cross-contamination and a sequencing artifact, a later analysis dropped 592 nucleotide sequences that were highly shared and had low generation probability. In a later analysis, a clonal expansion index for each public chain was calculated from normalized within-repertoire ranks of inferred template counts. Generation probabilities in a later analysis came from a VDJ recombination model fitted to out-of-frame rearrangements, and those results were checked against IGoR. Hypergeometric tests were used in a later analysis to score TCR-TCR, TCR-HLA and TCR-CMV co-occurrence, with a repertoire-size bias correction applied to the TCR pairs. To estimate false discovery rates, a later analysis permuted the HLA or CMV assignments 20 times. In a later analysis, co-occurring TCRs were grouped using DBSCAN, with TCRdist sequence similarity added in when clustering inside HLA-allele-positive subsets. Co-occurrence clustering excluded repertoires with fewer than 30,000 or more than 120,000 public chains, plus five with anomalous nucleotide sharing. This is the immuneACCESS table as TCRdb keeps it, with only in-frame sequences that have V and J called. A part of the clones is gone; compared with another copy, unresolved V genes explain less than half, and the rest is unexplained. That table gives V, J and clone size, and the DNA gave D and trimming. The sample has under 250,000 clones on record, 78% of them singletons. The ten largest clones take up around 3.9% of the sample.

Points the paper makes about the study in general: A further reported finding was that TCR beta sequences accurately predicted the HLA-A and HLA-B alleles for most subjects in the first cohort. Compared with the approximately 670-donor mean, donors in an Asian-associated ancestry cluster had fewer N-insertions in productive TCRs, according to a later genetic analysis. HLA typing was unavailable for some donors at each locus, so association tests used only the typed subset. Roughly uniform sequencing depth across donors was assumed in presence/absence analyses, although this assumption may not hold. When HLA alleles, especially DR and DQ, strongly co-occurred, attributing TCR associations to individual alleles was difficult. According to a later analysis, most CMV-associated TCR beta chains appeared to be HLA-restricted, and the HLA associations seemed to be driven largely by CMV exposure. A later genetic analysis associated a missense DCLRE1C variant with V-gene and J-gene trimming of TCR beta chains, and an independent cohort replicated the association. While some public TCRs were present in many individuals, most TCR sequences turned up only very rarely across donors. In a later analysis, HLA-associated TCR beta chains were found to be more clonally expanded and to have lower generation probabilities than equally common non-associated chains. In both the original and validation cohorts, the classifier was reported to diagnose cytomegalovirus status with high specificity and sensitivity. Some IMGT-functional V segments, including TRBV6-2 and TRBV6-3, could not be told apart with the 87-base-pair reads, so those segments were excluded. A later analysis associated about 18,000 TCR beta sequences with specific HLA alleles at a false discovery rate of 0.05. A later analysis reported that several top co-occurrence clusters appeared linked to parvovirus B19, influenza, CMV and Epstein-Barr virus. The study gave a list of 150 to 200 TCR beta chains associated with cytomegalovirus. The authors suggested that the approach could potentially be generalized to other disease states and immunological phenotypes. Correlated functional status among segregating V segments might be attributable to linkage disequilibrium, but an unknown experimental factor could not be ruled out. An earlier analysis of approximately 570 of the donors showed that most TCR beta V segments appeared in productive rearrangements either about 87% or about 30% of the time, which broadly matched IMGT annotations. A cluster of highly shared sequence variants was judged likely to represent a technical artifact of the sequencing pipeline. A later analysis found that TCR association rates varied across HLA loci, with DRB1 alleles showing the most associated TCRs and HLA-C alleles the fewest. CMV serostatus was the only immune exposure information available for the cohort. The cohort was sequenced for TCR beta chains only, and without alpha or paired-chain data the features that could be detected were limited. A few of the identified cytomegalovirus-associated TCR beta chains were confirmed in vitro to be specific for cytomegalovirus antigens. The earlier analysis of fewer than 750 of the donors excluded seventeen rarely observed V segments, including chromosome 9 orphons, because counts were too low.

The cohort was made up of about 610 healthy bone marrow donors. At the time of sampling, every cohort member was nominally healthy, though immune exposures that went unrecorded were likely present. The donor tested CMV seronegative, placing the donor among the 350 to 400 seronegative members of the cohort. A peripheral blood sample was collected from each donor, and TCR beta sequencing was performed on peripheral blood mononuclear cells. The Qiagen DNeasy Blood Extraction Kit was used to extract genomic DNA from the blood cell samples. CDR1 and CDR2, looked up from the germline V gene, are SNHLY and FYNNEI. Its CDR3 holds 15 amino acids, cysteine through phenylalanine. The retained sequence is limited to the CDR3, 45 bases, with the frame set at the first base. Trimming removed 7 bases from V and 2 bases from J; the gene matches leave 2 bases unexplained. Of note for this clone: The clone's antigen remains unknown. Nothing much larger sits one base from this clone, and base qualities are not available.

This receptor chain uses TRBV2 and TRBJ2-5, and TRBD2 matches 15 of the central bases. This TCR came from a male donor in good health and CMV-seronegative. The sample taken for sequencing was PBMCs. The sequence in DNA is TGTGCCAGCAAGGGGACTAGCGGGGGGCAAGAGACCCAGTACTTC. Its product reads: CASKGTSGGQETQYF.